This T cell receptor (beta chain) appears in the sequencing data of a study of blood T cell repertoires in COVID-19. The wider study: Both acute and convalescent COVID-19 samples were obtained from the United States, Italy and Spain.

Original processing notes: From reference gene primer amplification, estimates of nucleated cell counts were derived. Data came from immunoSEQ multiplex PCR; TCRdb stores just in-frame clones and leaves some out. D and trimming come from the DNA, and the V and J calls and clone size come from that table. The table shows about 500,000 clones, with around 87% occurring only once. In assigning cohorts, the study relied on participant-reported clinical history. The CDR3 loop spans 13 amino acids. Trimming took off 3 bases at V and 7 bases at J, with 9 bases between the two ends. A word on this clone: Other DNA sequences in this specimen translate into the identical CDR3.

This chain links TRBV12-3 or TRBV12-4 with TRBJ1-4; D may be TRBD1 (5 bases). Sequencing used PBMCs or T cells enriched from blood (not recorded which). The receptor comes from a woman aged 18-29 years who had recovered from COVID-19. The CDR3 sequence: CASSLQGGEKLFF. The DNA for the CDR3 is TGTGCCAGCAGTTTGCAGGGAGGTGAAAAACTGTTTTTT.